The clone carrying this T cell receptor (beta chain) appeared a few times. What it recognizes is unknown. A quantity of about 0.5 to 1 ug RNA underwent reverse transcription using random hexamers. Amplification of TCR beta CDR3 across 54 Vbeta and 13 Jbeta was performed with immunoSEQ multiplex PCR. TCRdb analysed the immunoSEQ multiplex PCR reads with MiXCR anew, one entry per CDR3 protein. The table has 100,000 or so distinct CDR3 sequences, around 90% seen once; the top ten hold roughly 0.14%. This record comes from a study of CD8 T cells in Susac syndrome. Study-level results: By the study's own acknowledgment, its TCR sequencing and HLA analysis included relatively few individuals.

The CDR3 is 16 amino acids. CDR1 SGHDN and CDR2 FVKESK come from the germline V gene. The V and J ends lost 5 bases and 0 bases respectively, with 17 bases between them. The sequencing sample was made of CD4+ T cells from PBMCs. The chain joins TRBV14 to TRBJ2-7, with D hard to call. This sequence was found in a human donor in good health. The CDR3 region has the DNA TGTGCCAGCAGCTCCCCGGACCCTAGGAGCTCCTACGAGCAGTACTTC. Its translation: CASSSPDPRSSYEQYF.